The next 17 T cell receptor beta chains were all read from a single sample in a study of T cell responses to AZD1222 COVID-19 vaccine (dated by TCRdb to the early 2020s). Preparation of the library involved the immunoSEQ multiplex PCR assay. In TCRdb, the immuneACCESS table is reduced to in-frame sequences with V and J assigned. These tables do not hold every clone; where another copy was compared, an unresolved V gene accounts for under half, and the others remain unexplained. This sample is represented by fewer than 120,000 clones; about 81% of them were singletons. The ten most abundant clones make up less than 5% of the sample. The time point label corresponds to: baseline before first vaccination. The sequenced sample was peripheral blood, obtained on day 0 of AZD1222 vaccination. These receptor sequences come from an adult in good health.

The CDR3 sequence: CASSQSRDEQYF. CDR3 DNA sequence: TGCGCCAGCAGTCAAAGTCGGGACGAGCAGTACTTC. This chain joins TRBV23-1 and TRBJ2-7, with D uncertain. TRBV23-1 counts as an open reading frame of uncertain function. V dropped 2 bases and J dropped 5 bases, with 7 bases sitting between them. This CDR3 has 12 amino acids.

DNA for the CDR3: TGTGCCAGCCTAGGAGTGCTGCCGCCCTATGGCTACACCTTC. Encoded protein: CASLGVLPPYGYTF. This rearrangement joins TRBV6-5 to TRBJ1-2; D remains unclear. The germline V gene encodes CDR1 MNHEY and CDR2 SVGAGI. Trimming removed 8 bases at V and 4 bases at J, with 17 bases between. This CDR3 is built from 14 residues.

The V call is TRBV28, the J call TRBJ1-5; 7 bases fit TRBD1. The CDR3 is made up of 16 amino acids. CDR1 is MDHEN, CDR2 SYDVKM, per germline. Unmatched junction bases numbered 5, after V lost 2 bases and J lost 1 base. The CDR3 is CASSLPGQWSNQPQHF. In nucleotides, the CDR3 is TGTGCCAGCAGTTTACCGGGACAGTGGAGCAATCAGCCCCAGCATTTT.

The V and J genes are TRBV19 and TRBJ1-1; D not certain. The CDR3 loop spans 15 amino acids. Germline CDR1 LNHDA, CDR2 SQIVND (reference sequence). The V end lost 7 bases, the J end lost 0 bases, and 15 bases lay between the germline ends. The CDR3 protein is CASTITGVVNTEAFF. For the CDR3, the DNA is TGTGCCAGTACGATCACCGGTGTGGTGAACACTGAAGCTTTCTTT.

The genes are TRBV30 and TRBJ1-4; no reliable D call. The length of the CDR3 is 17 residues. V dropped 4 bases and J dropped 0 bases, with 18 bases sitting between them. The germline V gene encodes CDR1 GTSNPN and CDR2 SVGIG (reference sequence). Here the CDR3 reads CAWTRGQALATNEKLFF. CDR3 sequence (DNA): TGTGCCTGGACTCGAGGGCAGGCGCTTGCAACTAATGAAAAACTGTTTTTT. Combining the CDR3 with reference TRBV30 and TRBJ1-4 gives the whole variable domain SQTIHQWPATLVQPVGSPLSLECTVEGTSNPNLYWYRQAAGRGLQLLFYSVGIGQISSEVPQNLSASRPQDRQFILSSKKLLLSDSGFYLCAWTRGQALATNEKLFFGSGTQLSVL.

The chain combines TRBV11-2 with TRBJ2-5; 7 nucleotides match TRBD2. The CDR3 length is 14 residues. J gave up 2 bases and V 1 base, and 1 base lay outside the gene matches. Germline assignment: CDR1 SGHAT and CDR2 FQNNGV. CDR3 bases: TGTGCCAGCAGCTTAGTGCGGGGGCAAGAGACCCAGTACTTC. Residues: CASSLVRGQETQYF.

To note about this clone: One end of the junction is discordant with germline, which a read error may explain. The chain carries TRBV4-1 and TRBJ2-5, with a possible D match to TRBD2 (6 bases). Germline V CDR1 and CDR2: MGHRA, YSYEKL. This CDR3 region has 14 residues. The CDR3 protein is CARSPPGVLKTQYF. CDR3 nucleotide sequence: TGCGCCCGCAGCCCCCCGGGAGTACTAAAGACCCAGTACTTC.

This clone appeared a single time. The V call is TRBV11-2, the J call TRBJ2-2; TRBD1 matches at 7 bases. Trimming cost V 5 bases and J 1 base; bases outside gene matches: 4. Germline CDR1 and CDR2: SGHAT and FQNNGV. The CDR3 is 15 residues long. In DNA form, the CDR3 reads TGTGCCAGCAGCGAGGACAGGCGGAACACCGGGGAGCTGTTTTTT. Translating it yields CASSEDRRNTGELFF.

V usage is TRBV18 and J usage is TRBJ1-2, with D hard to call. This CDR3 is 13 amino acids long. Germline CDR1 KGHSH, CDR2 LQKENI. Trimming cost V 3 bases and J 2 bases, with 7 bases left between them. The CDR3 DNA is TGTGCCAGCTCACCGGGCCCGAACTATGGCTACACCTTC. Its translation is CASSPGPNYGYTF. The full variable domain, with the rest looked up from reference TRBV18 and TRBJ1-2, is NAGVMQNPRHLVRRRGQEARLRCSPMKGHSHVYWYRQLPEEGLKFMVYLQKENIIDESGMPKERFSAEFPKEGPSILRIQQVVRGDSAAYFCASSPGPNYGYTFGSGTRLTVV.

J is TRBJ1-1 and V is TRBV27; D ambiguous. Germline V gene sequence: CDR1 MNHEY, CDR2 SMNVEV (reference sequence). V gave up 4 bases and J gave up 10 bases, with 10 bases separating them. CDR3 size: 11 residues. The CDR3 loop reads CASSSRARAFF. The CDR3 DNA is TGTGCCAGCAGTTCCCGGGCCCGAGCTTTCTTT.

The chain combines TRBV5-1 with TRBJ1-1; D is possibly TRBD1 (5 bases). Germline-derived CDR1 and CDR2 are SGHRS and YFSETQ. The CDR3 consists of 15 residues. Trimming took off 5 bases at V and 0 bases at J, with 14 bases between the two ends. The CDR3 sequence is CASRGLDRLNTEAFF. In DNA form, the CDR3 reads TGCGCCAGCAGGGGACTTGACAGACTGAACACTGAAGCTTTCTTT.

The V and J genes are TRBV6-5 and TRBJ2-3; D not certain. The V end was cut by 7 bases, the J end by 2 bases, with 13 bases between. Germline V gene sequence: CDR1 MNHEY, CDR2 SVGAGI. The CDR3 is made up of 14 amino acids. The CDR3 loop is CASKNLRNTDTQYF. The CDR3 coding sequence is TGTGCCAGCAAAAACCTCAGGAACACAGATACGCAGTATTTT.

This clone was found once. The V call is TRBV5-5, the J call TRBJ1-6; D remains ambiguous. V lost 0 bases and J 0 bases, leaving 7 bases between the germline ends. Looked up from germline, CDR1 is SGHKS and CDR2 is YYEKEE (reference sequence). The CDR3 totals 16 residues. CDR3 residues: CASSLDTSSYNSPLHF. The CDR3 DNA follows: TGTGCCAGCAGCTTGGACACGAGCTCCTATAATTCACCCCTCCACTTT.

This clone was recorded only once. The chain is built from TRBV7-2 and TRBJ1-5, with a tentative D call TRBD1 (5 bases). The CDR3 length is 17 residues. Germline V lookup: CDR1 SGHTA, CDR2 FQGNSA. With 0 bases removed from V and 2 bases from J, the gap between germline ends came to 14 bases. CDR3 coding DNA: TGTGCCAGCAGCTTAGCTGGCAGGGTAAGGGGCAATCAGCCCCAGCATTTT. This translates into CASSLAGRVRGNQPQHF.

This clone was observed once. This chain connects TRBV6-1 to TRBJ2-7, with D uncertain. The CDR3 length is 14 residues. Trimming removed 3 bases from V and 4 bases from J, with 13 bases in between. Germline CDR1 and CDR2: MNHNS and SASEGT. The CDR3 nucleotides are TGTGCCAGCAGTGAGGCTTCCTTTGGGTACGAGCAGTACTTC. Protein: CASSEASFGYEQYF.

The V call is TRBV27, the J call TRBJ1-2; D not certain. CDR1 MNHEY and CDR2 SMNVEV come from the germline V gene (reference sequence). The CDR3 contains 14 residues. The V gene lost 2 bases and the J gene lost 2 bases, with 9 bases spanning the gap. CDR3 amino acids: CASSLGRSNYGYTF. The CDR3 nucleotides are TGTGCCAGCAGTTTAGGCAGGTCCAACTATGGCTACACCTTC.

This chain joins TRBV5-6 and TRBJ2-7; 8 bases are shared with TRBD1. V was clipped by 4 bases and J by 9 bases; unmatched bases: 6. Germline CDR1 reads SGHDT; CDR2 reads YYEEEE. The CDR3 has 12 residues. The CDR3 bases are TGTGCCAGCAGCGCGGACAGGGAAGGGCAGTACTTC. Translation gives CASSADREGQYF.